The 29 T cell receptor beta chains below come from one sample, sequenced in a study of blood T cell repertoires in COVID-19. Clones were read by immunoSEQ multiplex PCR, and TCRdb kept only the in-frame ones, dropping some. The sample carries roughly 200,000 clones, roughly 83% recorded once. The sequencing input was peripheral blood. The receptors here all came from a middle-aged woman with COVID-19, enrolled during active disease.

The chain employs TRBV6-5 and TRBJ1-4; maybe TRBD1 (5 bases). The CDR3 consists of 14 residues. Per germline, CDR1 MNHEY and CDR2 SVGAGI. The V and J ends lost 5 bases and 5 bases respectively, with 12 bases between them. The CDR3 protein is CASSQQAANEKLFF. The CDR3, as DNA: TGTGCCAGCAGTCAACAGGCTGCAAATGAAAAACTGTTTTTT.

This CDR3 is CASSDRDRVGYTF. The CDR3 coding sequence is TGTGCCAGCAGTGACCGGGACAGGGTTGGCTACACCTTC. The J gene is TRBJ1-2, the V gene TRBV27, with 9 bases matching TRBD1. Germline V gene lookup returns CDR1 MNHEY and CDR2 SMNVEV (reference sequence). V was clipped by 5 bases and J by 7 bases; unmatched bases: 5. CDR3 length: 13 amino acids.

The V gene is TRBV5-5, the J gene TRBJ2-1; tentatively, D is TRBD2 (5 bases). With 4 bases removed from V and 10 bases from J, the gap between germline ends came to 15 bases. Germline CDR1 reads SGHKS; CDR2 reads YYEKEE (reference sequence). The CDR3 is 13 residues long. The CDR3 loop reads CASSKMGSSEQFF. CDR3 DNA: TGTGCCAGCAGCAAGATGGGGAGTAGCGAGCAGTTCTTC.

V and J are TRBV18 and TRBJ1-4; no firm D call. There are 15 residues in the CDR3. V gave up 4 bases and J gave up 2 bases, with 11 bases separating them. Germline V gives CDR1 KGHSH, CDR2 LQKENI. In DNA form, the CDR3 reads TGTGCCAGCTCACTTTCCGGGAGGACTAATGAAAAACTGTTTTTT. It is translated as CASSLSGRTNEKLFF.

The rearrangement joins TRBV5-1 to TRBJ1-2; D unresolved. The CDR3 has 14 amino acids. Germline V gives CDR1 SGHRS, CDR2 YFSETQ. V was cut by 2 bases and J by 3 bases, with 11 bases left in between. CDR3 sequence: CASSFIAGDYGYTF. The CDR3 nucleotides are TGCGCCAGCAGCTTTATAGCCGGGGACTATGGCTACACCTTC.

In nucleotides, the CDR3 is TGTGCCAGCAGTTGGGGACTAGCGGGCGAGCAGTACTTC. Amino acid sequence: CASSWGLAGEQYF. The chain uses TRBV6-5 and TRBJ2-7; TRBD2 aligns across 12 bases. The CDR3 consists of 13 residues. CDR1 is MNHEY, CDR2 SVGAGI, per germline. Trimming at V came to 4 bases and at J to 6 bases, leaving 1 base not matched to a gene.

The rearrangement uses TRBV5-1 and TRBJ2-1; 7 positions match TRBD1. The CDR3 loop spans 15 amino acids. V shed 2 bases, J shed 0 bases, and the junction held 2 bases outside the gene matches. Looked up from germline, CDR1 is SGHRS and CDR2 is YFSETQ. In DNA form, the CDR3 reads TGCGCCAGCAGCTTTGGACAGGCCTCCTACAATGAGCAGTTCTTC. Protein sequence: CASSFGQASYNEQFF. Using reference TRBV5-1 and TRBJ2-1 for the parts outside the CDR3, the full variable domain is KAGVTQTPRYLIKTRGQQVTLSCSPISGHRSVSWYQQTPGQGLQFLFEYFSETQRNKGNFPGRFSGRQFSNSRSEMNVSTLELGDSALYLCASSFGQASYNEQFFGPGTRLTVL.

The chain couples TRBV28 to TRBJ2-7; 7 positions match TRBD1. CDR1 is MDHEN and CDR2 is SYDVKM in the germline V gene. The V segment lost 2 bases and the J segment 1 base; nucleotides outside the gene matches: 14. This CDR3 comprises 18 residues. Here the CDR3 DNA reads TGTGCCAGCAGTTTACGCTCCTTTATCGGGACAGTTTCCTACGAGCAGTACTTC. It codes for CASSLRSFIGTVSYEQYF.

This clone was seen a few times. The chain joins TRBV27 to TRBJ2-2; unclear D gene. V shed 7 bases and J shed 0 bases, with 9 bases lying between them. Germline loops: CDR1 MNHEY, CDR2 SMNVEV (reference sequence). The CDR3 contains 14 residues. DNA of the CDR3: TGTGCCAGCACCCCGTTCGCGAACACCGGGGAGCTGTTTTTT. Translation gives CASTPFANTGELFF.

The chain couples TRBV3-1 (or the pseudogene TRBV3-2) to TRBJ1-3; a possible D gene is TRBD1 (6 bases). The germline V gene encodes CDR1 LGHDT and CDR2 YNNKEL (reference sequence). Trimming stripped 0 bases from V and 4 bases from J, with 16 bases between. The CDR3 contains 17 residues. The CDR3 region is CASSQDEGQGPGNTIYF. The CDR3 bases are TGTGCCAGCAGCCAAGATGAGGGGCAGGGGCCAGGAAACACCATATATTTT.

CDR3 protein: CASSLGLLNEQFF. Written as DNA, the CDR3 is TGTGCCAGTAGTTTGGGGCTTCTCAATGAGCAGTTCTTC. The chain combines TRBV19 with TRBJ2-1, with D perhaps TRBD1 (5 bases). V was cut by 5 bases and J by 6 bases, with 11 bases left in between. Germline-derived CDR1 and CDR2 are LNHDA and SQIVND (reference sequence). The CDR3 has 13 amino acids.

V gene TRBV6-5 combines with J gene TRBJ1-6, with D hard to call. CDR3 length: 14 amino acids. V was pared by 6 bases and J by 0 bases, with 6 bases between. CDR1 and CDR2 from the germline V gene are MNHEY and SVGAGI. Here the CDR3 reads CASRPSSYNSPLHF. Here the CDR3 DNA reads TGTGCCAGCAGGCCTAGCTCCTATAATTCACCCCTCCACTTT.

V usage is TRBV3-1 (or the pseudogene TRBV3-2) and J usage is TRBJ1-4; TRBD1 matches at 7 bases. The CDR3 is made up of 14 amino acids. The germline CDR1 and CDR2 sequences are LGHDT and YNNKEL (reference sequence). Unmatched junction bases numbered 7, after V lost 4 bases and J lost 8 bases. CDR3: CASSLDRREEKLFF. The CDR3 region has the DNA TGTGCCAGCAGCCTGGACAGGCGAGAGGAAAAACTGTTTTTT.

The rearrangement uses TRBV11-3 and TRBJ2-2; a possible D gene is TRBD2 (6 bases). Germline V gene data show CDR1 as SGHNT and CDR2 as YENEEA. The CDR3 contains 16 residues. Trimming took off 5 bases at V and 2 bases at J, with 15 bases between the two ends. The CDR3 DNA reads as TGTGCCAGCAGCCCGATCGGGGGTCTTAACACCGGGGAGCTGTTTTTT. Amino acid sequence: CASSPIGGLNTGELFF.

There are a few counts of this clone. The chain recombines TRBV27 with TRBJ2-2, with D uncertain. CDR1 is MNHEY and CDR2 is SMNVEV in the germline V gene (reference sequence). The length of the CDR3 is 13 residues. V lost 0 bases, J lost 6 bases, and 5 bases lay in between. For the CDR3, the DNA is TGTGCCAGCAGTTTATCGTGGCCCGGGGAGCTGTTTTTT. Its translation is CASSLSWPGELFF.

The gene calls are TRBV18 and TRBJ2-5; TRBD1 aligns across 7 bases. The CDR3 spans 13 residues. Germline V lookup: CDR1 KGHSH, CDR2 LQKENI. V lost 5 bases to trimming and J lost 5 bases; unmatched junction nucleotides: 5. This chain's CDR3 is CASSTGQEETQYF. The DNA of the CDR3 is TGTGCCAGCTCAACAGGACAGGAGGAGACCCAGTACTTC.

In its sample, this clone was seen a few times. The chain recombines TRBV6-1 with TRBJ2-2; TRBD2 agrees at 10 bases. CDR1 is MNHNS and CDR2 is SASEGT in the germline V gene. The CDR3 runs to 15 residues. Unmatched junction bases numbered 1, after V lost 0 bases and J lost 6 bases. CDR3 sequence reads: CASSEAAGGPGELFF. CDR3 nucleotides: TGTGCCAGCAGTGAAGCAGCGGGGGGGCCCGGGGAGCTGTTTTTT.

This chain uses TRBV5-8 with TRBJ1-5; D is possibly TRBD1 (6 bases). Trimming took 5 bases from V and 6 from J, leaving 21 bases between them. Germline assignment: CDR1 SGHTS and CDR2 YDEGEE. The CDR3 is made up of 16 amino acids. The CDR3 nucleotides are TGTGCCAGCAGGACAGGCTATGATATCTGGGGTCAGCCCCAGCATTTT. Amino acids: CASRTGYDIWGQPQHF.

The rearrangement links TRBV6-4 to TRBJ1-2; D ambiguous. Trimming pared 6 bases from V and 3 bases from J, leaving 11 bases between. The germline V gene has CDR1 MRHNA and CDR2 SNTAGT. This CDR3 has 13 residues. The CDR3 region has the DNA TGTGCCAGCAGCCCCGGGGAGGACTATGGCTACACCTTC. Translating it yields CASSPGEDYGYTF.

V gene TRBV11-2 combines with J gene TRBJ1-3; D gene ambiguous. V gave up 0 bases and J gave up 1 base, with 10 bases separating them. The CDR3 is 16 amino acids. The V gene's germline CDR1 is SGHAT and CDR2 FQNNGV. The CDR3 reads CASSLDRGASGNTIYF. Written as DNA, the CDR3 is TGTGCCAGCAGCTTAGACCGGGGTGCTTCTGGAAACACCATATATTTT.

V is TRBV4-1 and J is TRBJ2-2; weak D call: TRBD1 (5 bases). Germline V lookup: CDR1 MGHRA, CDR2 YSYEKL. CDR3 length equals 15 residues. V was pared by 1 base and J by 4 bases, with 10 bases between. The CDR3 coding sequence is TGCGCCAGCAGCCAAGTTAGTAGGGGCACCGGGGAGCTGTTTTTT. It codes for CASSQVSRGTGELFF.

The chain links TRBV7-8 to TRBJ1-5; D possibly corresponds to TRBD1 (6 bases). Germline assignment: CDR1 SGHVS and CDR2 FQNEAQ. The CDR3 covers 20 residues. The V gene lost 2 bases and the J gene lost 3 bases, with 26 bases spanning the gap. CDR3 residues: CASSLFSPPSSRGHNQPQHF. The DNA for the CDR3 is TGTGCCAGCAGCTTATTTTCCCCCCCCTCTTCGCGGGGGCACAATCAGCCCCAGCATTTT.

This chain joins TRBV14 and TRBJ2-5; 15 bases agree with TRBD2. The CDR3 length is 17 residues. With 4 bases clipped from V and 1 base from J, the junction kept 4 bases outside the gene matches. The germline V gene encodes CDR1 SGHDN and CDR2 FVKESK. CDR3 residues: CASSPPGLAGGQETQYF. CDR3 coding DNA: TGTGCCAGCAGCCCCCCGGGACTAGCGGGGGGCCAAGAGACCCAGTACTTC.

This rearrangement joins TRBV18 to TRBJ2-7; D not resolved. CDR1 is KGHSH, CDR2 LQKENI, per germline. Deletions cut 3 bases from V and 0 bases from J, with 12 bases between. This CDR3 has 15 residues. CDR3 residues: CASSPLPQSSYEQYF. As DNA, the CDR3 is TGTGCCAGCTCACCGCTACCACAGTCCTCCTACGAGCAGTACTTC.

This clone was counted between two and nine times. The chain recombines TRBV18 with TRBJ1-1; unclear D gene. Germline CDR1 is KGHSH and CDR2 is LQKENI. The CDR3 loop spans 14 amino acids. V gave up 6 bases and J gave up 1 base, with 12 bases separating them. This CDR3 reads CASSPVGGNTEAFF. The DNA of the CDR3 is TGTGCCAGCTCCCCCGTCGGAGGGAACACTGAAGCTTTCTTT.

This chain joins TRBV6-5 and TRBJ1-1, with TRBD1 as a possible D gene (6 bases). V shed 0 bases and J shed 8 bases, with 16 bases lying between them. This CDR3 spans 15 amino acids. Germline V lookup: CDR1 MNHEY, CDR2 SVGAGI. CDR3: CASSYSGTPLGEAFF. The CDR3, as DNA: TGTGCCAGCAGTTACTCGGGGACACCCCTAGGAGAAGCTTTCTTT.

This clone was observed once. This chain links TRBV11-2 with TRBJ2-1; TRBD2 agrees at 11 bases. The CDR3 has 16 amino acids. Losses at the gene ends were 6 bases for V and 8 bases for J; bases not matched to a gene: 12. Germline CDR1 reads SGHAT; CDR2 reads FQNNGV. In nucleotides, the CDR3 is TGTGCCAGCAGAATTATTAGCGGGAGGGCCAACGATGAGCAGTTCTTC. This sequence encodes CASRIISGRANDEQFF.

The rearrangement joins TRBV6-5 to TRBJ1-1; perhaps TRBD1 as D (5 bases). The CDR3 runs 12 residues. V gave up 7 bases and J gave up 5 bases, with 11 bases separating them. Per the germline V gene, CDR1 is MNHEY and CDR2 is SVGAGI. This CDR3 is CASIGVGTEAFF. The CDR3 nucleotides read TGTGCCAGCATAGGGGTGGGAACTGAAGCTTTCTTT.

The chain combines TRBV10-2 with TRBJ2-1; D ambiguous. Per the germline V gene, CDR1 is WSHSY and CDR2 is SAAADI. The CDR3 is made up of 14 amino acids. V was pared by 0 bases and J by 6 bases, with 9 bases between. Here the CDR3 reads CASSESAGPNEQFF. DNA of the CDR3: TGCGCCAGCAGTGAGTCTGCAGGCCCCAATGAGCAGTTCTTC.